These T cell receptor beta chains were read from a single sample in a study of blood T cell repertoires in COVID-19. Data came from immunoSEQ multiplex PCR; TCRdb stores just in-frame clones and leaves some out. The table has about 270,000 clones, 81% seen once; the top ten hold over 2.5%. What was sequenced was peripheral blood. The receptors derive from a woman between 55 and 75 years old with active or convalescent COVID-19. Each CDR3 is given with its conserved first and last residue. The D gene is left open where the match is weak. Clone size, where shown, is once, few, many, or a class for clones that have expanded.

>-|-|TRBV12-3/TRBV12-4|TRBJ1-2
CASRKIANYGYTF
TGTGCCAGCAGGAAAATAGCTAACTATGGCTACACCTTC
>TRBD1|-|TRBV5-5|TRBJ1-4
CASSLPTGGDEKLFF
TGTGCCAGCAGCTTACCGACAGGGGGCGATGAAAAACTGTTTTTT
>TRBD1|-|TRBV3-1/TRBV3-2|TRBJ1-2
CASQGAGYGYTF
TGTGCCAGTCAGGGGGCAGGATATGGCTACACCTTC
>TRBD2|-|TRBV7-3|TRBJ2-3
CASSSGGGNTDTQYF
TGTGCCAGCAGCTCGGGCGGGGGGAACACAGATACGCAGTATTTT
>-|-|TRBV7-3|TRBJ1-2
CASSPGQGYGYTF
TGTGCCAGCAGCCCCGGGCAGGGATATGGCTACACCTTC
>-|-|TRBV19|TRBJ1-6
CASSLGGYNSPLHF
TGTGCCAGTAGCCTCGGGGGGTATAATTCACCCCTCCACTTT
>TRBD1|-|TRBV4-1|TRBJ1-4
CASSQEGTGVNEKLFF
TGCGCCAGCAGCCAAGAGGGTACAGGGGTGAATGAAAAACTGTTTTTT
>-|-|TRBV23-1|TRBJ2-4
CATTGLAKNIQYF
TGCGCCACCACAGGGTTAGCCAAAAACATTCAGTACTTC
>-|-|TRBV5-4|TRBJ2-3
CASSLGRATDTQYF
TGTGCCAGCAGCTTGGGCAGGGCAACCGATACGCAGTATTTT
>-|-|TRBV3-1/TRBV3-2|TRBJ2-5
CASSLASRGQQETQYF
TGTGCCAGCAGCCTCGCCTCGCGGGGGCAGCAAGAGACCCAGTACTTC
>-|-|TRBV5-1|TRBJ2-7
CASSLDSYLYEQYF
TGCGCCAGCAGCTTGGACAGTTACCTCTACGAGCAGTACTTC
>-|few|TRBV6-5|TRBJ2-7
CASSAGPYEQYF
TGTGCCAGCAGCGCTGGGCCCTACGAGCAGTACTTC
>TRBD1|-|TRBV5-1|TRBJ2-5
CASSLVQGAGETQYF
TGCGCCAGCAGCTTGGTACAGGGGGCCGGTGAGACCCAGTACTTC
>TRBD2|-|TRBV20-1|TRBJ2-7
CSVRGDYEQYF
TGCAGTGTTCGGGGGGACTACGAGCAGTACTTC